Below, 21 T cell receptor beta chains from the same sample are listed, as sequenced in a study of cytomegalovirus exposure and HLA in healthy donors. The study ran its PCR with 60 Vbeta and 13 Jbeta primers. Measured with immunoSEQ multiplex PCR; TCRdb has only the in-frame clones, and not every one. The sample carries 180,000 or so clones, around 80% recorded once. Sequencing input: PBMCs. Every receptor here comes from a girl aged 10 to 17 in good health and CMV-seropositive.

For the CDR3, the DNA is TGCGCCAGCAGCCGAGGGACTCCAAATCAGCCCCAGCATTTT. It translates to CASSRGTPNQPQHF. The chain couples TRBV5-1 to TRBJ1-5, with D possibly TRBD1 on 5 matching bases. The CDR3 covers 14 residues. CDR1 is SGHRS and CDR2 is YFSETQ in the germline V gene. V was trimmed by 4 bases and J by 4 bases, leaving 12 bases between them.

J is TRBJ1-1 and V is TRBV5-1; D perhaps matches TRBD1 (5 bases). The length of the CDR3 is 17 residues. Germline-derived CDR1 and CDR2 are SGHRS and YFSETQ. Deletions cut 4 bases from V and 1 base from J, with 20 bases between. CDR3 DNA sequence: TGCGCCAGCAGCACAACGGTGATGGGACTTACGAACACTGAAGCTTTCTTT. Amino acids: CASSTTVMGLTNTEAFF.

The genes are TRBV27 and TRBJ1-5, with D possibly being TRBD1 (5 bases). CDR3 length: 15 amino acids. Per germline, CDR1 MNHEY and CDR2 SMNVEV (reference sequence). The V end was cut by 6 bases, the J end by 0 bases, with 12 bases between. For the CDR3, the DNA is TGTGCCAGCAGCCAGGGCCTATATAGCAATCAGCCCCAGCATTTT. It yields the protein CASSQGLYSNQPQHF.

The rearrangement joins TRBV6-1 to TRBJ2-7; 10 bases align to TRBD2. CDR1 is MNHNS and CDR2 is SASEGT in the germline V gene. Trimming cost V 2 bases and J 0 bases; bases outside gene matches: 19. CDR3 size: 21 residues. Written as DNA, the CDR3 is TGTGCCAGCAGTGAAAGGGGCTCTGGGCTAGCGGGAGTGACGTCCTCCTACGAGCAGTACTTC. Its translation: CASSERGSGLAGVTSSYEQYF.

In this sample, this clone turned up a few times. The chain combines TRBV2 with TRBJ2-5; 8 bases are shared with TRBD2. V was pared by 7 bases and J by 5 bases, with 12 bases of the junction left unmatched. Germline V lookup: CDR1 SNHLY, CDR2 FYNNEI. The CDR3 has 15 residues. The CDR3 coding sequence is TGTGCCAGCAAACGACCGGGACTAGGTGCCGAGACCCAGTACTTC. It is translated as CASKRPGLGAETQYF. The full variable domain, with the rest looked up from reference TRBV2 and TRBJ2-5, is EPEVTQTPSHQVTQMGQEVILRCVPISNHLYFYWYRQILGQKVEFLVSFYNNEISEKSEIFDDQFSVERPDGSNFTLKIRSTKLEDSAMYFCASKRPGLGAETQYFGPGTRLLVL.

The V gene is TRBV30, the J gene TRBJ2-2; 10 bases match TRBD1. Per the germline V gene, CDR1 is GTSNPN and CDR2 is SVGIG (reference sequence). V lost 5 bases to trimming and J lost 0 bases; unmatched junction nucleotides: 0. This CDR3 region has 14 residues. Written as DNA, the CDR3 is TGTGCCTGGGACAGGGGGCCGAACACCGGGGAGCTGTTTTTT. Protein sequence: CAWDRGPNTGELFF.

This clone was found once. The genes are TRBV18 and TRBJ2-1; 8 nucleotides align to TRBD2. V shed 0 bases, J shed 5 bases, and the junction held 3 bases outside the gene matches. CDR1 is KGHSH, CDR2 LQKENI, per germline. The CDR3 runs to 15 residues. This CDR3 reads CASSPPALADNEQFF. The CDR3 DNA is TGTGCCAGCTCACCACCGGCACTAGCGGACAATGAGCAGTTCTTC.

V gene TRBV19 combines with J gene TRBJ1-2; 7 nucleotides align to TRBD1. The CDR3 is 14 residues long. Trimming cost V 1 base and J 2 bases; bases outside gene matches: 1. CDR1 and CDR2 from the germline V gene are LNHDA and SQIVND (reference sequence). CDR3 in amino acids: CASSIARGNYGYTF. The CDR3 DNA is TGTGCCAGTAGTATAGCCAGGGGGAACTATGGCTACACCTTC.

The table lists this clone with a count of one. The chain joins TRBV20-1 to TRBJ1-2; TRBD1 agrees at 10 bases. V lost 8 bases to trimming and J lost 6 bases; unmatched junction nucleotides: 3. The CDR3 is 11 residues long. Germline assignment: CDR1 DFQATT and CDR2 SNEGSKA (reference sequence). The CDR3 is CSMDRGDGYTF. CDR3 nucleotide sequence: TGCAGTATGGACAGGGGGGATGGCTACACCTTC.

The rearrangement joins TRBV30 to TRBJ2-5; perhaps TRBD1 as D (5 bases). The J call is in doubt because the DNA end fits TRBJ2-7 better. The length of the CDR3 is 13 residues. Germline lookup yields CDR1 GTSNPN and CDR2 SVGIG (reference sequence). The CDR3 DNA sequence: TGTGCCTGGAGTGTACCCGACAGCTACGAGCAGTACTTC. As protein: CAWSVPDSYEQYF.

In the case of this clone: A junction end diverges from the germline sequence, so it may reflect a read error. V usage is TRBV7-7 and J usage is TRBJ2-1; TRBD2 matches at 12 bases. The CDR3 is 16 residues long. Germline values: CDR1 SSHAT, CDR2 FNYEAQ (reference sequence). The DNA of the CDR3 is TGTGCTAGCAGCGCCGGGACTAGCGGGTCCTACAATGAGCAGTTCTTC. Protein: CASSAGTSGSYNEQFF.

This chain connects TRBV14 to TRBJ2-7; TRBD1 aligns across 8 bases. CDR1 and CDR2 from the germline V gene are SGHDN and FVKESK. This CDR3 region has 17 residues. With V trimmed by 2 bases and J by 2 bases, 11 bases remained unmatched. CDR3 nucleotides: TGTGCCAGCAGCCAAATAAGGGGCAGGGGGCGCACCTACGAGCAGTACTTC. Translation gives CASSQIRGRGRTYEQYF.

This rearrangement joins TRBV21-1 to TRBJ2-7; the table names TRBD2, a call not compared with the DNA. TRBV21-1 is assigned pseudogene status. The CDR3 has 14 amino acids. The CDR3, as DNA: TGTGCCAGCAGCAAAGTCGCGTCGGCCTACGAGCAGTACTTC. Residues: CASSKVASAYEQYF.

This clone was detected only a few times. This rearrangement joins TRBV19 to TRBJ2-7; 10 bases map to TRBD2. Germline CDR1 and CDR2: LNHDA and SQIVND (reference sequence). The CDR3 runs 15 residues. With 2 bases clipped from V and 1 base from J, the junction kept 2 bases outside the gene matches. DNA of the CDR3: TGTGCCAGTAGTATAATGACTAGCGGGTCCTACGAGCAGTACTTC. It encodes CASSIMTSGSYEQYF.

This clone appeared once. The V gene is TRBV6-5, the J gene TRBJ2-7, with D possibly being TRBD1 (5 bases). The CDR3 totals 14 residues. V shed 2 bases and J shed 3 bases, with 11 bases lying between them. The germline V gene encodes CDR1 MNHEY and CDR2 SVGAGI. CDR3 DNA: TGTGCCAGCAGTTACGAAAGAACAGGCTACGAGCAGTACTTC. Translated, it gives CASSYERTGYEQYF.

The V and J genes are TRBV15 and TRBJ2-3; D call uncertain. There are 13 residues in the CDR3. Germline values: CDR1 LNHNV, CDR2 YYDKDF (reference sequence). Between the trimmed V and J ends, which lost 0 bases and 2 bases, there was a span of 3 bases. CDR3 bases: TGTGCCACCAGCAGAGAAGCCACAGATACGCAGTATTTT. Its protein is CATSREATDTQYF.

The chain uses TRBV7-9 and TRBJ2-1, with TRBD2 matching 10 bases. CDR1 is SEHNR and CDR2 is FQNEAQ in the germline V gene (reference sequence). The V segment lost 6 bases and the J segment 4 bases; nucleotides outside the gene matches: 3. The CDR3 contains 14 residues. CDR3 sequence reads: CASRRTSGYNEQFF. The CDR3 DNA sequence: TGTGCCAGCAGGAGGACTAGCGGATACAATGAGCAGTTCTTC.

The rearrangement links TRBV19 to TRBJ1-2; 10 nucleotides line up with TRBD1. Germline values: CDR1 LNHDA, CDR2 SQIVND (reference sequence). This CDR3 is 13 amino acids long. After removal of 4 bases from V and 7 bases from J, the junction contained 3 bases not matched to a gene. The CDR3 sequence is CASSRQGAVGYTF. DNA of the CDR3: TGTGCCAGTAGTAGACAGGGGGCAGTTGGCTACACCTTC.

In DNA form, the CDR3 reads TGTGCCAGCAGTGAATACAGCGGGAGAGGAACCTACGAGCAGTACTTC. As protein: CASSEYSGRGTYEQYF. The chain joins TRBV25-1 to TRBJ2-7, with 8 bases that match TRBD2. V lost 0 bases, J lost 2 bases, and 6 bases stayed unmatched. This CDR3 contains 16 residues. Germline-derived CDR1 and CDR2 are MGHDK and SYGVNS.

This clone has a handful of counts. The V and J genes are TRBV4-1 and TRBJ1-4, with 11 positions matching TRBD1. The CDR3 loop spans 17 amino acids. The V and J ends lost 7 bases and 3 bases, in that order; junction bases with no gene match: 10. From germline, CDR1 is MGHRA and CDR2 YSYEKL. The CDR3 nucleotides are TGCGCCAGCACCCGACTCCCGGGACAGGGGGCTAATGAAAAACTGTTTTTT. Translating it yields CASTRLPGQGANEKLFF.

This rearrangement joins TRBV29-1 to TRBJ2-5; 7 bases match TRBD1. V lost 8 bases and J lost 5; bases outside the gene matches: 14. Germline V gives CDR1 SQVTM, CDR2 ANQGSEA. This CDR3 has 14 residues. This CDR3 reads CSLVQGSIGETQYF. As DNA, the CDR3 is TGCAGCCTTGTACAGGGGAGCATTGGGGAGACCCAGTACTTC.